What follows is one T cell receptor beta chain and its context. The data originate from a study of cytomegalovirus exposure and HLA in healthy donors. The CDR3 is made up of 14 amino acids. The V end was cut by 1 base, the J end by 4 bases, with 8 bases between. Germline-derived CDR1 and CDR2 are LNHNV and YYDKDF (reference sequence). Vbeta (60) and Jbeta (13) primers were used in the PCR. Some clones are missing from TCRdb's copy, which holds only in-frame ones; the method was immunoSEQ multiplex PCR. The data show under 150,000 clones, around 86% seen once. The receptor was isolated from a woman between 45 and 65 years old in good health and CMV-seropositive. Sequencing input: PBMCs. The chain employs TRBV15 and TRBJ1-5; the D gene is possibly TRBD1 (5 bases). The CDR3 loop is CATSRGGGNQPQHF. The CDR3 DNA is TGTGCCACCAGCAGAGGCGGGGGGAATCAGCCCCAGCATTTT.